This TCR beta chain was documented in a study of T cell responses to AZD1222 COVID-19 vaccine. Looking at the study overall: Some second doses came at about 4 weeks and others at about 12 weeks; these were pooled.

Only in-frame clones appear in the TCRdb table, and some are missing; sequencing was by immunoSEQ multiplex PCR. The sample includes 90,000 to 150,000 clones, roughly 89% of them seen just once. The specimen was peripheral blood, collected on day 0 of AZD1222 vaccination. This TCR was recovered from an adult in good health.

The DNA of the CDR3 is TGCAGCGTTGAAGATCTTGGGGAGTTTAGGGGTGAAAAACTGTTTTTT. Translated: CSVEDLGEFRGEKLFF. The V call is TRBV29-1, the J call TRBJ1-4; a possible D gene is TRBD1 (5 bases). V lost 0 bases, J lost 7 bases, and 18 bases lay in between. In germline, CDR1 is SQVTM, CDR2 ANQGSEA. This CDR3 is 16 amino acids long.